The T cell receptor (beta chain) under discussion was sequenced for a study of metastatic and nonmetastatic thyroid tumors. Study in general: For malignant and benign thyroid patients, tumor or nodule tissue and blood were the sources whose repertoires were compared. Notes on the study in general: In blood and tumor, TCR beta diversity was reportedly significantly higher in malignant thyroid tumors than in benign nodules.

How the authors handled the data: Construction of a distant-metastasis classifier for papillary thyroid cancer relied on CDR3 differences across clinicopathological groups. TCRdb re-analyzed the PCR reads using MiXCR. TCRdb, rather than the study authors, made the V and J calls. This table has roughly 40,000 clones, around a sixth appearing once. Patients were all untreated before their thyroid surgery. As regards this clone: Antigen unknown.

This CDR3 spans 16 amino acids. With V trimmed by 6 bases and J by 6 bases, 17 bases remained unmatched. This TCR came from a female donor with papillary thyroid cancer or a benign thyroid nodule (not recorded which). Some clones in this sample may be carry-over from other donors' samples. This chain joins TRBV12-3 or TRBV12-4 and TRBJ2-7; 7 bases match TRBD1. Sequencing used tumor tissue. CDR3 amino acids: CASSLAVGQHWCEQYF. CDR3 DNA: TGTGCCAGCAGCCTAGCCGTGGGACAGCATTGGTGCGAGCAGTACTTC.